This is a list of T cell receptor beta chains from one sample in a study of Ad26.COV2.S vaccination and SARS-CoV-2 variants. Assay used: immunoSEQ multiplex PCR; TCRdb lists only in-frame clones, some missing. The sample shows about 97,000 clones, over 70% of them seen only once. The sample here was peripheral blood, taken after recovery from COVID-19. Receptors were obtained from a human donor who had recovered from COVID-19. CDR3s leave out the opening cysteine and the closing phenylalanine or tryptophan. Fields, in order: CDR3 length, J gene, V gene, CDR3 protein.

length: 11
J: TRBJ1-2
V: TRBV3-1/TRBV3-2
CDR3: ASSSPGLSFVT

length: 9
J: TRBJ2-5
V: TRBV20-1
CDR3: SARRWETQY

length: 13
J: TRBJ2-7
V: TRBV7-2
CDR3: ASSLVTGNFYEQY

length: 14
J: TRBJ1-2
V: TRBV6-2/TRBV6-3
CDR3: ASSYFLAGINYGYT

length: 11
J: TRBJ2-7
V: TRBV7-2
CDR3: ASSFQGGGEQY

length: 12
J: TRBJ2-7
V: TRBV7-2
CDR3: ASSLDGGPYEQY

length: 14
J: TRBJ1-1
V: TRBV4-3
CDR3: ASSQGEGQLNTEAF

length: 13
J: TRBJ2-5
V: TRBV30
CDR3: AWSVLRGVGETQY

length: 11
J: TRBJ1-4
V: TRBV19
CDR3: ASMGQGGEKLF

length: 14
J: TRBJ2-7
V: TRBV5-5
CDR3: ASSLAGGAQSYEQY

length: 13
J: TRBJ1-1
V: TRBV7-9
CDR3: ASSLRSGQDTEAF

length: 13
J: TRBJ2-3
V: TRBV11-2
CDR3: ASSWRVNSMDTQY

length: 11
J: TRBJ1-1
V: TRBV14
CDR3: ASSLSGDTEAF

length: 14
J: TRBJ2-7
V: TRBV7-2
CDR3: ASSLNRGGARYEQY

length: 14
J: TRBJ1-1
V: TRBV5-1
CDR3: ASSLAVTGGYTEAF

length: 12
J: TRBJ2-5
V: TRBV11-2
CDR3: ASSAWGESATQY

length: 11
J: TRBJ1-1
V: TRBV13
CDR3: ASSPLGNTEAF

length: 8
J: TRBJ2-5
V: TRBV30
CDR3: ATGEETQY

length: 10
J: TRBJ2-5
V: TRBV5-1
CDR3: ASSLETGTQY

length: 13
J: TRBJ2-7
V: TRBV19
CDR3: ASSMSGEFSYEQY

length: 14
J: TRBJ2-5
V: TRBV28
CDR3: ASSLGLAGGQETQY

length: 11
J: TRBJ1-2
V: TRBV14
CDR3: ASSQNEGYGYT

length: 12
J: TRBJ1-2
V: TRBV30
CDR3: AWSRGRSHYGYT

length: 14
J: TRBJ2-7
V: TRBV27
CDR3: ASSLLRGLAGDEQY

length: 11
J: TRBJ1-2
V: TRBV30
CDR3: AWSPGGDYGYT

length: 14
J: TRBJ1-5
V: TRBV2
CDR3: ASSEGWDLRSQPQH

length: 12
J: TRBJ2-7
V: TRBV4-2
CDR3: ASSQGLDSYEQY

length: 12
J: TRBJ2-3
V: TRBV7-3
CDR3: ASSFGQGTDTQY

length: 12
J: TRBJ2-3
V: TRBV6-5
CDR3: ASRTSGGRDTQY

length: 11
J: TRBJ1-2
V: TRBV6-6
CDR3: ASSYTGAGGYT

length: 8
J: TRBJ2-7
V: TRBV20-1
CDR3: SASRGEQY

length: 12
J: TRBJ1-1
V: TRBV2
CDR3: ASRDRQGDTEAF

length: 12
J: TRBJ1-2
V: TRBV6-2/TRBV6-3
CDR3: ASSFRETYYGYT

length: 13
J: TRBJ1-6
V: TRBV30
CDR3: ACHPGAGGNSPLH

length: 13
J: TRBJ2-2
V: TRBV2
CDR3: ASSEAVLNTGELF

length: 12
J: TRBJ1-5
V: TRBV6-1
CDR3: ASSERTGVEPQH

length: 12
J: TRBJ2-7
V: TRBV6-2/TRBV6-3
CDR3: ASSNQPKTYEQY

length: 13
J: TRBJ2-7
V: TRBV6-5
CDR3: ASSAAWGRDYEQY

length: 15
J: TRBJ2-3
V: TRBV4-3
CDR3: ASSQDAGQGATDTQY

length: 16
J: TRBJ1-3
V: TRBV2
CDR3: ASSEEGGSSFSGNTIY

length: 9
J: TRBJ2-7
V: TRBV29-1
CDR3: SVANHYEQY

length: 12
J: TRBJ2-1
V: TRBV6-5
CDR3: ASSRTSSFNEQF

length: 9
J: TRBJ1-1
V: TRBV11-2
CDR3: ASGSFWEAF